The clone carrying this T cell receptor (beta chain) was picked up a small number of times. Its antigen remains unknown. Germline V CDR1 and CDR2: DFQATT, SNEGSKA (reference sequence). J lost 6 bases, V lost 2 bases, and 6 bases had no gene match. The CDR3 length is 13 residues. Healthy Caucasian individuals from Russia aged 6 to 90 served as donors. This sample stems from a study of blood T cells in healthy people across ages. Study-wide background: Capture via template switching afforded approximately one barcoded beta molecule per two T cells.

Study conclusions and caveats: As age increased, TCR beta diversity per million T cells fell in a roughly linear fashion. Naive T cell percentage by flow cytometry tracked strongly with beta diversity.

The authors ran a second PCR of roughly 6 to 12 cycles using a sample-barcoded 5' primer and a J-beta primer mix. Each CDR3 protein is one row after TCRdb ran MiXCR on the 5' RACE reads. The sample carries around 1.1 million distinct CDR3 sequences, approximately 38% recorded once. The sequencing sample was made of blood. This sequence was found in a man between 18 and 35 years old in good health. J is TRBJ1-2 and V is TRBV20-1; 7 bases line up with TRBD1. The CDR3: CSARREGADGYTF. Written as DNA, the CDR3 is TGCAGTGCTAGAAGGGAGGGGGCTGATGGCTACACCTTC.